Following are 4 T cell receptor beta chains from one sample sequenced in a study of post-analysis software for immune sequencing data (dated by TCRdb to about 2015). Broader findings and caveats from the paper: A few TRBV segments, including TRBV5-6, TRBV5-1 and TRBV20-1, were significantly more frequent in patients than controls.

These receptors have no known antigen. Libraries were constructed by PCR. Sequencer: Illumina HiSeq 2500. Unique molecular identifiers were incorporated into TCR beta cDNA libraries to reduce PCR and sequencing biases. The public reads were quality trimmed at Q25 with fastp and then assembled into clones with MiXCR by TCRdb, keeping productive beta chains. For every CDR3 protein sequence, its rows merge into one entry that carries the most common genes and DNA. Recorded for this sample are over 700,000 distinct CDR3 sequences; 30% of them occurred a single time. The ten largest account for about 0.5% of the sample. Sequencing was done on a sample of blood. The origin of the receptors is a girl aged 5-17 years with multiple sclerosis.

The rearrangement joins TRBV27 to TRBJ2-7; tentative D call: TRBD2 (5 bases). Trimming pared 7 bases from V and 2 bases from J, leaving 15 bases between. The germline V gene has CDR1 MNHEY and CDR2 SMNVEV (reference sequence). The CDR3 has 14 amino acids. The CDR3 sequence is CASNSLMRAYEQYF. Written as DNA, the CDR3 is TGTGCCAGCAATTCTTTGATGAGGGCCTACGAGCAGTACTTC.

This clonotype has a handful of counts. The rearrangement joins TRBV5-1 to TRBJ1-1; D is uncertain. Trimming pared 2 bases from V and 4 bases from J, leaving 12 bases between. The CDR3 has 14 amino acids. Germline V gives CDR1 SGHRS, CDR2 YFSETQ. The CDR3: CASSFGRRGTEAFF. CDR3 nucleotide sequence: TGCGCCAGCAGCTTCGGGAGGAGAGGCACTGAAGCTTTCTTT.

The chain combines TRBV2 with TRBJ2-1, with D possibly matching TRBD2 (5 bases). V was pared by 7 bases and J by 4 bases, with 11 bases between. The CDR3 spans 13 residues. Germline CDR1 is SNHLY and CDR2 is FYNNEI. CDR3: CASNERTYNEQFF. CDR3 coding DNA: TGTGCCAGCAATGAGCGGACGTACAATGAGCAGTTCTTC.

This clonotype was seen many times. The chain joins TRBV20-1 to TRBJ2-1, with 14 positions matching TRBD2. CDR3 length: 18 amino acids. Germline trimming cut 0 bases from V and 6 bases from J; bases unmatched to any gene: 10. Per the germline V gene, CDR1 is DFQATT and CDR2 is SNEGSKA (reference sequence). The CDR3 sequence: CSARDPTTSGGVLNEQFF. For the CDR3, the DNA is TGCAGTGCTAGAGATCCCACGACTAGCGGGGGGGTCCTCAATGAGCAGTTCTTC.